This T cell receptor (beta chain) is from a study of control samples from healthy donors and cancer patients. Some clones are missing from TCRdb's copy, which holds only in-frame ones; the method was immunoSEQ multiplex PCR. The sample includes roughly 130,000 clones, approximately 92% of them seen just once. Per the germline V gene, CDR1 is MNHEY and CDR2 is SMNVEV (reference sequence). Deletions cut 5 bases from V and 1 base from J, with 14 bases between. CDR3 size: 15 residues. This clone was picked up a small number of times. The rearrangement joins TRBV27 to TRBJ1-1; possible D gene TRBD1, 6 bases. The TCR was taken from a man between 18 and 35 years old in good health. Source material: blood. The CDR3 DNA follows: TGTGCCAGCAGTAAACAAGGGGGTGGGAACACTGAAGCTTTCTTT. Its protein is CASSKQGGGNTEAFF.